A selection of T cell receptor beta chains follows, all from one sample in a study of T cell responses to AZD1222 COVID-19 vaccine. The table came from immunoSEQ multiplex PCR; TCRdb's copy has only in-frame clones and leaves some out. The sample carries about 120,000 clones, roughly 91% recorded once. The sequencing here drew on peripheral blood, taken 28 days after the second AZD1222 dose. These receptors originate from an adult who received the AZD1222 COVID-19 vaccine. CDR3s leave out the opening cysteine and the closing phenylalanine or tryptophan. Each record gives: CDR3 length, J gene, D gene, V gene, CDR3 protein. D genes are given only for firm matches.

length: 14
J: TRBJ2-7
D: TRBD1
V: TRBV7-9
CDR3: ASSLVVGSRGYEQY

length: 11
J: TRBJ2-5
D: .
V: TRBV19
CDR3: ATRSFLGETQY

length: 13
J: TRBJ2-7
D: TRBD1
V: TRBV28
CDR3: ASSLGGQGAYEQY

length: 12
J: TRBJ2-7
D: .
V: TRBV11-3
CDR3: ASSRQNGGGEQY

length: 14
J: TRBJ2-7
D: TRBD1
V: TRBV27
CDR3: ASSLEGPGQGYEQY

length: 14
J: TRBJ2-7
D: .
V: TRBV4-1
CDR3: ASSQVPGRSPYEQY

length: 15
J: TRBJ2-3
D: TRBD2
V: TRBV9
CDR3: ASSVEGLAGAGDTQY

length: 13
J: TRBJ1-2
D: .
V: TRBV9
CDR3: ASSVGRGLDYGYT

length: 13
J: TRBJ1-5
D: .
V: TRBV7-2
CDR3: ASSLERGSNQPQH

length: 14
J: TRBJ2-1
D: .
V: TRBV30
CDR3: AWSVQRTPAYNEQF

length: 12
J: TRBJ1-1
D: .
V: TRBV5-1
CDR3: ASSLIHMNTEAF

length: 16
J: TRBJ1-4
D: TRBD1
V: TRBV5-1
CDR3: ASSLYKSGGATNEKLF

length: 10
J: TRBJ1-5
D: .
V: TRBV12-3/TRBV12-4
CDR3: ASSPTYQPQH

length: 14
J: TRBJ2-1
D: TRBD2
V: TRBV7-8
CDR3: ASSSPGLAVNNEQF

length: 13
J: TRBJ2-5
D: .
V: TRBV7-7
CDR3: ASSLGGLAQETQY

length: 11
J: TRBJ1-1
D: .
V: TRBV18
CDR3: ASSVGSNTEAF

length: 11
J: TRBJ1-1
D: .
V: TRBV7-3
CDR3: ASSSHPNTEAF

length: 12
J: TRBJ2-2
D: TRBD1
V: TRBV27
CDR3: ASSPTGGTGELF

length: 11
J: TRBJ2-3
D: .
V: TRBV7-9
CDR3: ASSPSGTDTQY

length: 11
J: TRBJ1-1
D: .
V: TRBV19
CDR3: ASIEGVNTEAF

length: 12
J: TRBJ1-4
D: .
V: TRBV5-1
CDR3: ASSLGQVHEKLF

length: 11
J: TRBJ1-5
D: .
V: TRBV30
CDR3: AWSVQGDQPQH

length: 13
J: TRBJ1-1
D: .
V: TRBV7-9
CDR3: ASSLNERRDTEAF

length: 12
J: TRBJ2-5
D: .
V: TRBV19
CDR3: ASSSRTVQETQY

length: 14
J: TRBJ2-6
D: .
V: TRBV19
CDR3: ASRSQGFPGANVLT

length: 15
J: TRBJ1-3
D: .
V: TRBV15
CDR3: ATSRGSTGIRGNTIY

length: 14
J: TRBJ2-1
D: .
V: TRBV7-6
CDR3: ASSLGGRAKGNEQF

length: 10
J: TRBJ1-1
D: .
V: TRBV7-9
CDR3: ASSPQWAEAF

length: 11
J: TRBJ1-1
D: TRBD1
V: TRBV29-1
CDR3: SVVRGLNTEAF

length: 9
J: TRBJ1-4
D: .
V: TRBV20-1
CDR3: GKAVNEKLF

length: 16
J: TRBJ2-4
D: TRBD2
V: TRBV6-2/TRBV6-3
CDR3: ASSYMLAGGGAENIQY

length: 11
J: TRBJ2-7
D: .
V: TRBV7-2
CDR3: ASSLNPMGEQY

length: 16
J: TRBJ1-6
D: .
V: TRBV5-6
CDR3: ASSCTPLGPEGNSPLH

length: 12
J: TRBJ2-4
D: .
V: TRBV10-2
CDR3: ASRGGGISGIQY

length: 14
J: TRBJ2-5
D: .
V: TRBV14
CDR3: ASSQAASSAWETQY

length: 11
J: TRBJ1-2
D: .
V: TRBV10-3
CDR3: AIREPTVYGYT

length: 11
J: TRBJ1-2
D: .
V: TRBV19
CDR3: ASSTRDHIGYT

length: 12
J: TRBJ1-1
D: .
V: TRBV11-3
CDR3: ASSLGGEHTEAF

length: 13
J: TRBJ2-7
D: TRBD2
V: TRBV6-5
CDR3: ASRATSDSTYEQY

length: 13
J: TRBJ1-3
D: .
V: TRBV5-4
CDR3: ASSLAGSPGNTIY

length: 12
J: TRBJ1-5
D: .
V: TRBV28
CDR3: ASRTRRTNQPQH

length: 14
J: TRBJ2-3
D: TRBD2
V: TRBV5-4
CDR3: ASSSGTSGTGDTQY

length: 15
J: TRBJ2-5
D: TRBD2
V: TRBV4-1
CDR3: ASSQSLLAGVAETQY

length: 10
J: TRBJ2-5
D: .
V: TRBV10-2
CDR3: ASSVTSETQY